This TCR beta chain was recovered during a study of cytomegalovirus exposure and HLA in healthy donors. Overall study context: Per a later analysis, the roughly 670 first-cohort and 120 or so validation repertoires shared one platform. Whole-study findings and limits: Through in vitro validation, a few CMV-associated chains were shown to be specific for CMV antigens. TCR beta chains numbering more than 150 were designated cytomegalovirus-associated. The tendency of first-cohort TCR clusters to co-occur in the 100 to 150 validation repertoires was identified by a subsequent analysis.

Notes on this clone: Its antigen is unknown.

V was trimmed by 5 bases and J by 8 bases, leaving 10 bases between them. The CDR3 totals 12 residues. Germline-derived CDR1 and CDR2 are SGHRS and YFSETQ. Only in-frame clones appear in the TCRdb table, and some are missing; sequencing was by immunoSEQ multiplex PCR. The sample has under 250,000 clones, about 93% seen once. The sequenced material came from PBMCs. The chain is built from TRBV5-1 and TRBJ1-4; no reliable D call. The sequence derives from a woman aged 18-29 years in good health and CMV-seronegative. CDR3 coding DNA: TGCGCCAGCAGACGGGGTAACGAAAAACTGTTTTTT. The encoded protein is CASRRGNEKLFF.